This entry lists 2 T cell receptor beta chains sequenced from one sample in a study of identical twins. TCRdb analysed the 5' RACE reads with MiXCR anew, one entry per CDR3 protein. The sample yields 1.5 million or so distinct CDR3 sequences, under 35% seen once. Sequenced material: cord blood. These receptors were obtained from a newborn girl in good health.

The chain joins TRBV27 to TRBJ1-6; 8 nucleotides line up with TRBD1. Germline CDR1 MNHEY, CDR2 SMNVEV (reference sequence). V dropped 0 bases and J dropped 9; count of bases not matched to a gene: 7. The length of the CDR3 is 16 residues. The chain's CDR3 is CASSLSTGTGGSPLHF. In DNA form, the CDR3 reads TGTGCCAGCAGTTTATCCACCGGGACAGGCGGTTCACCCCTCCACTTT.

This chain links TRBV4-2 with TRBJ2-7, with no clear D. The V gene lost 0 bases and the J gene lost 5 bases, with 11 bases spanning the gap. The CDR3 extends over 14 amino acids. Germline CDR1 reads LGHNA; CDR2 reads YNFKEQ. CDR3 in amino acids: CASSQDRWGNEQYF. The DNA for the CDR3 is TGTGCCAGCAGCCAAGATCGTTGGGGTAACGAGCAGTACTTC.